Sequencing of this TCR beta chain was carried out in a study of neurological immune-mediated disorders. Points from the study as a whole: Expanded clones shared no CDR3 amino acid sequences across subjects, suggesting private repertoires in all groups.

Healthy control participants comprised blood bank volunteers in Maryland, USA. The authors produced cDNA by 5'RACE using 10-nucleotide random UMIs. Each CDR3 protein is one row after TCRdb ran MiXCR on the 5' RACE reads. The data show about 16,000 distinct CDR3 sequences, with 20% to 25% seen just once and 23% held by the top ten. This clonotype came up many times. Its target is not known. Between the trimmed V and J ends, which lost 1 base and 4 bases, there was a span of 9 bases. CDR1 is SGHTA, CDR2 FQGNSA, per germline. This CDR3 region has 14 residues. Sequencing was performed on PBMCs. The clonotype originates from a man aged 45 to 65 in good health. This chain connects TRBV7-2 to TRBJ2-3; unclear D gene. CDR3 nucleotides: TGTGCCAGCAGCTTAGTCGGGTCCGCAGATACGCAGTATTTT. It encodes CASSLVGSADTQYF.